The 3 T cell receptor beta chains below were found in one sample sequenced in a study of T cells in localized non-small cell lung cancer. Using immunoSEQ multiplex PCR, the repertoire was profiled, and TCRdb retains in-frame clones only, with some absent. In the table there are more than 1,500 clones, 24% of which are singletons. Sequencing used lung tumor tissue, obtained before any cancer treatment. The receptors were gathered from a female donor older than 55 with stage II lung adenocarcinoma.

J is TRBJ2-7 and V is TRBV19, with D hard to call. V lost 3 bases and J lost 0, with 12 bases in between. Germline V gives CDR1 LNHDA, CDR2 SQIVND (reference sequence). This CDR3 is built from 15 residues. As DNA, the CDR3 is TGTGCCAGTAGTATGGACCCCGAGAGCTCCTACGAGCAGTACTTC. It yields the protein CASSMDPESSYEQYF.

The genes are TRBV28 and TRBJ1-1; D uncertain. This CDR3 has 12 amino acids. Looked up from germline, CDR1 is MDHEN and CDR2 is SYDVKM. Trimming took 6 bases from V and 4 from J, leaving 9 bases between them. CDR3 bases: TGTGCCAGCAGGGTGGGGTCCACTGAAGCTTTCTTT. It specifies CASRVGSTEAFF.

The genes are TRBV5-1 and TRBJ2-7; TRBD2 aligns across 10 bases. This CDR3 comprises 17 residues. Germline loops: CDR1 SGHRS, CDR2 YFSETQ. The V segment lost 4 bases and the J segment 5 bases; nucleotides outside the gene matches: 15. CDR3 sequence: CASSQGPLAGARDEQYF. DNA of the CDR3: TGCGCCAGCAGCCAAGGACCCCTAGCGGGAGCAAGAGACGAGCAGTACTTC.